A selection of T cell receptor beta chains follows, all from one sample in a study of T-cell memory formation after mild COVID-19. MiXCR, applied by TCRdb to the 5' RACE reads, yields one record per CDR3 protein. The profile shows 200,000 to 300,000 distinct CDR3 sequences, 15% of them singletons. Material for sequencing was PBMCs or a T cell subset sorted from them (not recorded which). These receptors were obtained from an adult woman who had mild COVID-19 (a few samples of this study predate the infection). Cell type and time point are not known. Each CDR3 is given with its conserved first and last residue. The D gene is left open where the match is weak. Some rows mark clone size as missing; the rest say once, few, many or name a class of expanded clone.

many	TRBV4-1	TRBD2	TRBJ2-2	CASSQTWGPGLAAGPTGELFF	TGCGCCAGCAGCCAAACATGGGGGCCGGGACTAGCGGCGGGACCCACCGGGGAGCTGTTTTTT
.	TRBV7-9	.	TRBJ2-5	CASSLVGVGHGQETQYF	TGTGCCAGCAGCTTAGTTGGCGTGGGACACGGTCAAGAGACCCAGTACTTC
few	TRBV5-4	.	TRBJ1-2	CASSLDHGTYGYTF	TGTGCCAGCAGCTTGGACCACGGAACTTATGGCTACACCTTC
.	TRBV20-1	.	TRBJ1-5	CSARAQESTPQHF	TGCAGTGCTAGGGCCCAGGAAAGTACTCCCCAGCATTTT
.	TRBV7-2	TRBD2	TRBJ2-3	CASSPGTSSTDTQYF	TGTGCCAGCAGCCCAGGGACTAGTTCCACAGATACGCAGTATTTT
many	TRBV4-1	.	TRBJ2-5	CASSQPDNQETQYF	TGCGCCAGCAGCCAACCGGACAATCAAGAGACCCAGTACTTC
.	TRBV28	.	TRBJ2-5	CASSLKGTPKTQYF	TGTGCCAGCAGTTTAAAAGGGACCCCGAAGACCCAGTACTTC
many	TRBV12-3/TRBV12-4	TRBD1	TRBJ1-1	CASSRQGQNTEAFF	TGTGCCAGCAGTAGACAGGGGCAGAACACTGAAGCTTTCTTT
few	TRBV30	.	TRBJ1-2	CAWSVPARNYGYTF	TGTGCCTGGAGTGTTCCGGCACGGAACTATGGCTACACCTTC
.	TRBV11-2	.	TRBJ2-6	CASSSQGNSGANVLTF	TGTGCCAGCAGCTCGCAGGGGAACTCTGGGGCCAACGTCCTGACTTTC
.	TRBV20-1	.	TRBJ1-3	CSVGTSGNTIYF	TGCTCCGTCGGGACTTCTGGAAACACCATATATTTT
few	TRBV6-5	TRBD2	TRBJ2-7	CASGREFDEQYF	TGTGCCAGCGGGCGGGAGTTCGACGAGCAGTACTTC
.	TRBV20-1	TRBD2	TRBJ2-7	CSASEASGRYSEQYF	TGCAGTGCAAGCGAGGCTAGCGGGAGGTATAGCGAGCAGTACTTC
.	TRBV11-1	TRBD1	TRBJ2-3	CASSLARDRTDTQYF	TGTGCCAGCAGCTTAGCCCGGGACAGGACAGATACGCAGTATTTT
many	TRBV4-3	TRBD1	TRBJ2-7	CASSQVPVDRAISYEQYF	TGCGCCAGCAGCCAGGTCCCGGTGGACAGGGCGATCTCCTACGAGCAGTACTTC
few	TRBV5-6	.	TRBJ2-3	CASSFDRRSTDTQYF	TGTGCCAGCAGCTTCGATAGACGGAGCACAGATACGCAGTATTTT
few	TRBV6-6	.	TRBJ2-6	CASINGTGSGANVLTF	TGTGCCAGCATCAACGGGACGGGCTCTGGGGCCAACGTCCTGACTTTC
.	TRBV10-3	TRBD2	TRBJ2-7	CAISEGLAGGQNEQYF	TGTGCCATCAGTGAAGGGCTAGCGGGAGGGCAAAACGAGCAGTACTTC
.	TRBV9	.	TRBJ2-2	CASSVVPGATGELFF	TGTGCCAGCAGCGTAGTGCCAGGGGCCACAGGGGAGCTGTTTTTT
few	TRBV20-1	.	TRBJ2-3	CSARDLSTDTQYF	TGCAGTGCTAGGGACTTGAGCACAGATACGCAGTATTTT
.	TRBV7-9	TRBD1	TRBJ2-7	CASSYGTGKNEQYF	TGTGCCAGCAGCTACGGGACAGGGAAGAACGAGCAGTACTTC
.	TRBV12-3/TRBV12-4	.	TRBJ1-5	CASSARGLYQPQHF	TGTGCCAGCAGCGCACGGGGGCTTTATCAGCCCCAGCATTTT
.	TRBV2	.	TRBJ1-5	CASSEGGGQGQPQHF	TGTGCCAGCAGTGAAGGCGGGGGGCAGGGTCAGCCCCAGCATTTT
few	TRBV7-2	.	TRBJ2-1	CASSLPSDYEQFF	TGTGCCAGCAGCTTACCCTCGGACTATGAGCAGTTCTTC
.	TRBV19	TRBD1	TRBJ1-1	CASSRGQGEVEAFF	TGTGCCAGTAGCCGAGGACAGGGGGAGGTAGAAGCTTTCTTT
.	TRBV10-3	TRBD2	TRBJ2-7	CAISESRAGGTYEQYF	TGTGCCATCAGTGAGTCGAGAGCGGGGGGCACCTACGAGCAGTACTTC
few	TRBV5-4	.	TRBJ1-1	CASSLVELSDTEAFF	TGTGCCAGCAGCTTGGTCGAGCTATCTGACACTGAAGCTTTCTTT
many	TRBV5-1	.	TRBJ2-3	CASSPTEPRTDTQYF	TGCGCCAGCAGCCCTACAGAGCCTCGCACAGATACGCAGTATTTT
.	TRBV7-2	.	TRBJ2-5	CASSLGLLASVPYQETQYF	TGTGCCAGCAGCTTAGGTCTTTTGGCTAGCGTTCCCTACCAAGAGACCCAGTACTTC
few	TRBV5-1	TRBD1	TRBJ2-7	CASSADRGLSEQYF	TGCGCCAGCAGCGCGGACAGGGGTCTCAGCGAGCAGTACTTC
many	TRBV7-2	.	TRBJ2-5	CASSLFETQYF	TGTGCCAGCAGCTTATTTGAGACCCAGTACTTC
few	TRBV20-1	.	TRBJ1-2	CSATKRSYGYTF	TGCAGTGCTACCAAAAGGAGCTATGGCTACACCTTC
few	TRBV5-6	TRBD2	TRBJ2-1	CASSLVAGGPVNEQFF	TGTGCCAGCAGCTTGGTAGCGGGAGGGCCCGTGAATGAGCAGTTCTTC
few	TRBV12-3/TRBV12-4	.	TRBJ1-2	CASSRVNYGYTF	TGTGCCAGTTCCAGGGTAAACTATGGCTACACCTTC
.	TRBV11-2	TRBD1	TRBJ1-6	CASSLSGTGGSPLHF	TGTGCCAGCAGCCTATCCGGGACAGGGGGTTCACCCCTCCACTTT
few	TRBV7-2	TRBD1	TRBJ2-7	CASSPGQWEQYF	TGTGCCAGCAGCCCGGGACAGTGGGAGCAGTACTTC
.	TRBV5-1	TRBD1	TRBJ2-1	CASRPGQGTYNEQFF	TGCGCCAGCAGACCGGGACAGGGTACCTACAATGAGCAGTTCTTC
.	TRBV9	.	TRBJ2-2	CASSVRLQGNTGELFF	TGTGCCAGCAGCGTCCGTCTGCAGGGGAACACCGGGGAGCTGTTTTTT
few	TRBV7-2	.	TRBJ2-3	CASSSSGEGTDTQYF	TGTGCCAGCAGCTCCAGCGGAGAGGGGACAGATACGCAGTATTTT
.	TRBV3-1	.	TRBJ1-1	CASRYGQSNTEAFF	TGTGCCAGCAGATACGGACAGTCGAACACTGAAGCTTTCTTT
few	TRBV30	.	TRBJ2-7	CAWTVDSPNEQYF	TGTGCCTGGACAGTAGACAGCCCCAACGAGCAGTACTTC
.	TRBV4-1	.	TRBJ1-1	CASSQPEGGGYTEAFF	TGCGCCAGCAGCCAACCGGAGGGTGGAGGGTACACTGAAGCTTTCTTT
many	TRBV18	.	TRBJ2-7	CASSPGAGVTYEQYF	TGTGCCAGCTCACCAGGCGCAGGGGTGACCTACGAGCAGTACTTC
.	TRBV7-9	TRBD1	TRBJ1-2	CASSLETGSNYGYTF	TGTGCCAGCAGCTTAGAGACAGGGAGCAACTATGGCTACACCTTC
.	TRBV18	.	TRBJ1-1	CASSPEKGPTFF	TGTGCCAGCTCACCAGAGAAAGGCCCAACATTCTTT
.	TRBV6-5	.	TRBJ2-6	CASRLGDSGANVLTF	TGTGCCAGCAGACTAGGGGACTCTGGGGCCAACGTCCTGACTTTC
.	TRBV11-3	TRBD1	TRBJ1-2	CASSSPDRHGYTF	TGTGCCAGCAGCTCCCCGGACAGGCATGGCTACACCTTC
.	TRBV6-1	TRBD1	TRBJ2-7	CASRGQGALYEQYF	TGTGCCAGCAGGGGACAGGGGGCCCTCTACGAGCAGTACTTC
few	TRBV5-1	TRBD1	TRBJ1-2	CASSSGTGPYGYTF	TGCGCCAGCAGCTCTGGGACAGGCCCGTATGGCTACACCTTC
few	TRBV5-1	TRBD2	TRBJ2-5	CASSLDTSGAPYF	TGCGCCAGCAGCTTGGATACTAGCGGGGCTCCTTACTTC